The rows below give T cell receptor beta chains drawn from one sample of a study of blood T cell repertoires in COVID-19. The assay was immunoSEQ multiplex PCR, and TCRdb's table has in-frame clones only and misses some. Among around 80,000 clones listed, roughly four fifths were seen once. Sequencing was performed on peripheral blood. The receptors come from a human donor in a cohort sampled during active COVID-19. Each CDR3 is given without its conserved first and last residue. Each record gives: clone size, V gene, J gene, CDR3 protein. The size entry is marked missing in some rows and otherwise reads once, few, many or a size class.

clone size: NA
V gene: TRBV20-1
J gene: TRBJ2-7
CDR3 protein: SASRGAGVYEQY

clone size: NA
V gene: TRBV7-8
J gene: TRBJ1-6
CDR3 protein: ASSSRSQGVGNSPLH

clone size: once
V gene: TRBV7-2
J gene: TRBJ2-5
CDR3 protein: ASSFRGTSGLQETQY

clone size: NA
V gene: TRBV28
J gene: TRBJ2-3
CDR3 protein: ACTGTSTDTQY

clone size: NA
V gene: TRBV5-1
J gene: TRBJ1-4
CDR3 protein: ASSRTGSDEKLF

clone size: few
V gene: TRBV6-2/TRBV6-3
J gene: TRBJ2-7
CDR3 protein: ASSYLSGSGRASYEQY

clone size: NA
V gene: TRBV11-3
J gene: TRBJ2-1
CDR3 protein: AISGQGWANEQF

clone size: NA
V gene: TRBV2
J gene: TRBJ2-2
CDR3 protein: ASSGRLAGIRELF

clone size: NA
V gene: TRBV10-1
J gene: TRBJ2-7
CDR3 protein: ASSEETSGAYEQY

clone size: NA
V gene: TRBV19
J gene: TRBJ2-7
CDR3 protein: ASSHQGPSYEQY

clone size: NA
V gene: TRBV28
J gene: TRBJ2-3
CDR3 protein: ASSFGQGSTDTQY

clone size: NA
V gene: TRBV3-1/TRBV3-2
J gene: TRBJ2-7
CDR3 protein: ASSQDWGDFEQY

clone size: NA
V gene: TRBV11-2
J gene: TRBJ2-4
CDR3 protein: ASSTKDIQY

clone size: NA
V gene: TRBV6-5
J gene: TRBJ2-5
CDR3 protein: ASNVGGGGQTQY

clone size: NA
V gene: TRBV27
J gene: TRBJ1-1
CDR3 protein: ASSFRGGTEAF

clone size: NA
V gene: TRBV2
J gene: TRBJ2-2
CDR3 protein: ASRQSGELF

clone size: NA
V gene: TRBV6-5
J gene: TRBJ2-7
CDR3 protein: ASSYYLAGSYEQY

clone size: NA
V gene: TRBV24-1
J gene: TRBJ2-7
CDR3 protein: ATSDSSLAGGVYEQY

clone size: few
V gene: TRBV2
J gene: TRBJ1-1
CDR3 protein: ASSRTGMEIGEAF

clone size: NA
V gene: TRBV6-5
J gene: TRBJ1-1
CDR3 protein: ASRNRGNTEAF

clone size: NA
V gene: TRBV5-4
J gene: TRBJ2-3
CDR3 protein: ASSSAGEVTDTQY

clone size: NA
V gene: TRBV6-5
J gene: TRBJ1-5
CDR3 protein: AIPSEEPQH

clone size: NA
V gene: TRBV5-8
J gene: TRBJ2-5
CDR3 protein: ASSSGTSGAGETQY

clone size: NA
V gene: TRBV6-1
J gene: TRBJ1-1
CDR3 protein: ASRGRTGMNTEAF

clone size: NA
V gene: TRBV9
J gene: TRBJ2-1
CDR3 protein: ASSVAGGPDEQF

clone size: NA
V gene: TRBV11-3
J gene: TRBJ2-6
CDR3 protein: ASSFAGAGANVLT

clone size: NA
V gene: TRBV23-1
J gene: TRBJ1-1
CDR3 protein: ASSQSEQGVRNTEAF

clone size: NA
V gene: TRBV5-1
J gene: TRBJ1-2
CDR3 protein: ASSFDSFYGYT

clone size: once
V gene: TRBV7-2
J gene: TRBJ2-7
CDR3 protein: ASSLGVAGTYEQY

clone size: NA
V gene: TRBV15
J gene: TRBJ2-3
CDR3 protein: ATSRVRGGTDTQY

clone size: NA
V gene: TRBV29-1
J gene: TRBJ1-1
CDR3 protein: SADSGGTEAF

clone size: NA
V gene: TRBV11-3
J gene: TRBJ2-1
CDR3 protein: ASSPTGYNEQF

clone size: NA
V gene: TRBV9
J gene: TRBJ2-3
CDR3 protein: ASSVGTSGGYDTQY

clone size: NA
V gene: TRBV11-3
J gene: TRBJ2-3
CDR3 protein: ASSLGSGGTDTQY

clone size: NA
V gene: TRBV21-1
J gene: TRBJ1-3
CDR3 protein: ASSNPTGVDSGNTIY

clone size: NA
V gene: TRBV9
J gene: TRBJ1-3
CDR3 protein: ASSADRGSGNTIY

clone size: once
V gene: TRBV9
J gene: TRBJ1-2
CDR3 protein: ASSVEENYGYT

clone size: NA
V gene: TRBV2
J gene: TRBJ2-2
CDR3 protein: ASSVSLEWTGELF

clone size: NA
V gene: TRBV11-3
J gene: TRBJ2-7
CDR3 protein: ASSSRLVPYEQY

clone size: NA
V gene: TRBV4-1
J gene: TRBJ2-7
CDR3 protein: ASSPIYEQY

clone size: NA
V gene: TRBV18
J gene: TRBJ1-5
CDR3 protein: ASSQGEETQH

clone size: NA
V gene: TRBV6-5
J gene: TRBJ1-6
CDR3 protein: ASSFRDNDDSPLH

clone size: few
V gene: TRBV24-1
J gene: TRBJ1-3
CDR3 protein: ATSSTGTGNTIY

clone size: few
V gene: TRBV6-5
J gene: TRBJ1-4
CDR3 protein: ASSYSGASNEKLF

clone size: NA
V gene: TRBV7-8
J gene: TRBJ1-2
CDR3 protein: ASSPPQGAKGGYT

clone size: NA
V gene: TRBV19
J gene: TRBJ2-7
CDR3 protein: ASSEVRLAGYEQY

clone size: once
V gene: TRBV9
J gene: TRBJ2-3
CDR3 protein: ASSLPGGGTDTQY

clone size: NA
V gene: TRBV7-9
J gene: TRBJ1-1
CDR3 protein: ASSLGSGTTEAF

clone size: NA
V gene: TRBV5-1
J gene: TRBJ2-1
CDR3 protein: ASSLAGGTSYNEQF

clone size: NA
V gene: TRBV7-3
J gene: TRBJ2-7
CDR3 protein: ASSLTWQGAGEQY

clone size: NA
V gene: TRBV10-1
J gene: TRBJ1-6
CDR3 protein: ASSDGNSPLH